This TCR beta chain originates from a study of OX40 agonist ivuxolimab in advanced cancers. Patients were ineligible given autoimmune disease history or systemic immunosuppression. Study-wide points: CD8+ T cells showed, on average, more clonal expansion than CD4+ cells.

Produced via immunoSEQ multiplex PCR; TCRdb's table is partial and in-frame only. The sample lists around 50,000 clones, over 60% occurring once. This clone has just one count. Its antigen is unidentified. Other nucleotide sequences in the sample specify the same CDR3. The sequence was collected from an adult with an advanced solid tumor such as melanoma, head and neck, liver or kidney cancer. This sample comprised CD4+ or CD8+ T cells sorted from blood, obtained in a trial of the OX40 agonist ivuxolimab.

DNA for the CDR3: TGCGCCAGCAGCTTGGCGACTGGCCAAGAGACCCAGTACTTC. This translates into CASSLATGQETQYF. The chain combines TRBV5-1 with TRBJ2-5, with D unresolved. Germline values: CDR1 SGHRS, CDR2 YFSETQ. This CDR3 is built from 14 residues. The ends were cut back, 0 bases at V and 1 base at J, with 7 bases in the middle.